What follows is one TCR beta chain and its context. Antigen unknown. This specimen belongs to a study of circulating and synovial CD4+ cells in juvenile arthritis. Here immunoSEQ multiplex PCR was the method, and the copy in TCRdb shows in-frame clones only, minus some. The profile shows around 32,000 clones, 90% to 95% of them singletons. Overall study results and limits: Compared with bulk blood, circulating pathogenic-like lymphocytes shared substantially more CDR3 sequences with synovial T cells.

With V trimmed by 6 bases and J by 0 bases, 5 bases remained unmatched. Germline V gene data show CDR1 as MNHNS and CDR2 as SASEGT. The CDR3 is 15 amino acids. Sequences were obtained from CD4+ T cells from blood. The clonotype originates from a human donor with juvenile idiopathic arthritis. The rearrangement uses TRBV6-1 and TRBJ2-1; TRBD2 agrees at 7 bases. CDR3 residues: CASSSSGTSYNEQFF. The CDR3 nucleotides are TGTGCCAGCAGCTCCAGCGGGACCTCCTACAATGAGCAGTTCTTC.